The next 26 T cell receptor beta chains were all read from a single sample in a study of blood T cell repertoires in COVID-19. The protocol was immunoSEQ multiplex PCR, while the TCRdb copy is restricted to in-frame clones and leaves out a portion. The sample includes tens of thousands of clones, 89% of them seen just once. Input material: peripheral blood. The receptors here all came from a man aged 55 to 70 with COVID-19, enrolled during active disease.

This sequence joins TRBV5-4 and TRBJ2-1; 8 bases are shared with TRBD2. This CDR3 contains 17 residues. Trimming at V came to 4 bases and at J to 1 base, leaving 10 bases not matched to a gene. The germline CDR1 and CDR2 sequences are SGHNT and YYREEE (reference sequence). CDR3 sequence: CASSPAAGGGSYNEQFF. The CDR3 DNA reads as TGTGCCAGCAGCCCTGCGGCGGGAGGAGGTTCCTACAATGAGCAGTTCTTC. Supplemented by reference TRBV5-4 and TRBJ2-1, the full variable domain reads ETGVTQSPTHLIKTRGQQVTLRCSSQSGHNTVSWYQQALGQGPQFIFQYYREEENGRGNFPPRFSGLQFPNYSSELNVNALELDDSALYLCASSPAAGGGSYNEQFFGPGTRLTVL.

This CDR3 reads CASSLLQGYEQFF. CDR3 nucleotide sequence: TGTGCCAGCAGCTTATTACAGGGTTATGAGCAGTTCTTC. V and J are TRBV7-8 and TRBJ2-1; tentatively, D is TRBD1 (6 bases). The V gene's germline CDR1 is SGHVS and CDR2 FQNEAQ. Between the trimmed V and J ends, which lost 2 bases and 8 bases, there was a span of 10 bases. The CDR3 is 13 residues long.

The rearrangement joins TRBV11-2 to TRBJ2-1; no firm D call. The V gene lost 3 bases and the J gene lost 2 bases, with 5 bases spanning the gap. CDR1 is SGHAT, CDR2 FQNNGV, per germline. This CDR3 spans 13 amino acids. The CDR3 loop reads CASSFSTYNEQFF. CDR3 nucleotides: TGTGCCAGCAGCTTTTCCACCTACAATGAGCAGTTCTTC.

The chain uses TRBV3-1 (or the pseudogene TRBV3-2) and TRBJ2-3, with unresolved D. The CDR3 totals 14 residues. Germline CDR1 and CDR2: LGHDT and YNNKEL (reference sequence). V was shortened by 4 bases and J by 4 bases, with 12 bases between the two germline ends. DNA of the CDR3: TGTGCCAGCAGCCTGACTCAAACGGCAGATACGCAGTATTTT. It is translated as CASSLTQTADTQYF.

This chain links TRBV12-2 with TRBJ1-1. TRBV12-2 constitutes a pseudogene. The CDR3 has 13 residues. The CDR3 reads CASRPLGGTEAFF. The CDR3 nucleotides read TGTGCAAGTCGCCCCCTTGGCGGTACTGAAGCTTTCTTT.

The rearrangement joins TRBV7-3 to TRBJ2-3, with D unresolved. Germline V CDR1 and CDR2: SGHTA, FQGTGA. The CDR3 extends over 14 amino acids. V was pared by 5 bases and J by 9 bases, with 18 bases between. CDR3 in amino acids: CASSPSVGSRTQYF. Written as DNA, the CDR3 is TGTGCCAGCAGCCCCTCCGTGGGTTCGAGGACGCAGTATTTT.

The chain is built from TRBV30 and TRBJ1-2; D is possibly TRBD1 (6 bases). This CDR3 is 14 amino acids long. V was trimmed by 0 bases and J by 9 bases, leaving 17 bases between them. Germline CDR1 and CDR2: GTSNPN and SVGIG (reference sequence). CDR3: CAWSVRRGSSSYTF. CDR3 coding DNA: TGTGCCTGGAGTGTACGCAGGGGATCGTCGAGCTACACCTTC.

This clone was seen only once. CDR3 protein: CASSRDRGYPYGYTF. CDR3 DNA: TGCGCCAGCAGCCGGGACAGGGGGTATCCCTATGGCTACACCTTC. This rearrangement joins TRBV4-3 to TRBJ1-2; 11 bases are a match to TRBD1. V was pared by 4 bases and J by 4 bases, with 5 bases of the junction left unmatched. CDR3 length: 15 amino acids. Germline CDR1 and CDR2: LGHNA and YSLEER.

The rearrangement links TRBV30 to TRBJ1-4; TRBD1 aligns across 11 bases. Germline V gives CDR1 GTSNPN, CDR2 SVGIG (reference sequence). The CDR3 runs to 12 residues. V was pared by 6 bases and J by 10 bases, with 4 bases of the junction left unmatched. CDR3 in DNA: TGTGCCTGCCCGGGACAGGGGGGAAAACTGTTTTTT. It specifies CACPGQGGKLFF.

J is TRBJ1-2 and V is TRBV9; maybe TRBD1 (5 bases). V gave up 0 bases and J gave up 0 bases, with 12 bases separating them. This CDR3 comprises 16 residues. From germline, CDR1 is SGDLS and CDR2 YYNGEE. CDR3 bases: TGTGCCAGCAGCGTAGCAATTTCGACAGCTAACTATGGCTACACCTTC. It specifies CASSVAISTANYGYTF.

The rearrangement joins TRBV29-1 to TRBJ2-5, with 8 positions matching TRBD1. This CDR3 contains 15 residues. With V trimmed by 2 bases and J by 0 bases, 5 bases remained unmatched. CDR1 is SQVTM and CDR2 is ANQGSEA in the germline V gene. The CDR3: CSVESDRDYQETQYF. The CDR3 DNA is TGCAGCGTTGAATCGGACAGGGATTACCAAGAGACCCAGTACTTC.

Comment on this clone: In the same sample, other DNA sequences code for this CDR3. The chain links TRBV7-2 to TRBJ2-7; 11 nucleotides align to TRBD2. The J segment lost 0 bases and the V segment lost 5 bases, leaving 3 bases of the junction unmatched. Germline assignment: CDR1 SGHTA and CDR2 FQGNSA. The CDR3 loop spans 15 amino acids. CDR3 loop: CASSQTSGDSYEQYF. CDR3 bases: TGTGCCAGCAGCCAGACTAGCGGGGACTCCTACGAGCAGTACTTC.

The chain employs TRBV2 and TRBJ2-7, with 7 bases identical to TRBD2. V shed 6 bases, J shed 1 base, and the junction held 6 bases outside the gene matches. CDR3 length: 14 residues. The germline V gene has CDR1 SNHLY and CDR2 FYNNEI. CDR3: CASRANSGSYEQYF. The CDR3 bases are TGTGCCAGCAGAGCCAATAGCGGGTCCTACGAGCAGTACTTC.

This chain links TRBV7-6 with TRBJ2-7, with TRBD1 matching over 7 bases. The V gene's germline CDR1 is SGHVS and CDR2 FNYEAQ. V shed 6 bases and J 6 bases; nucleotides not matched to a gene: 8. The CDR3 is 13 residues long. DNA of the CDR3: TGTGCCAGCAGTCCCGACAGGGAAGTCGAGCAGTACTTC. This sequence encodes CASSPDREVEQYF.

The chain carries TRBV7-8 and TRBJ2-2; TRBD1 matches at 12 bases. V lost 4 bases and J lost 4; bases outside the gene matches: 10. The CDR3 spans 18 residues. Germline V gives CDR1 SGHVS, CDR2 FQNEAQ. The CDR3 nucleotides read TGTGCCAGCAGCTCAATGCGGGACAGGGGGCGCCGCACCGGGGAGCTGTTTTTT. Translated: CASSSMRDRGRRTGELFF.

This chain connects TRBV7-8 to TRBJ2-7; TRBD2 matches 10 bases. Germline lookup yields CDR1 SGHVS and CDR2 FQNEAQ. This CDR3 spans 14 amino acids. V gave up 5 bases and J gave up 7 bases; unmatched junction bases: 8. CDR3 amino acids: CASSRAGGSFEQYF. The CDR3 coding sequence is TGTGCCAGCAGCCGAGCGGGAGGGTCATTTGAGCAGTACTTC.

The CDR3 DNA is TGTGCCAGCAGTGAACTAGCGGGAGGACCCTACGAGCAGTACTTC. Translated: CASSELAGGPYEQYF. The genes are TRBV6-4 and TRBJ2-7; TRBD2 aligns across 12 bases. This CDR3 spans 15 amino acids. CDR1 MRHNA and CDR2 SNTAGT come from the germline V gene. Trimming took 3 bases from V and 2 from J; bases not matched to a gene: 2.

The rearrangement joins TRBV19 to TRBJ2-5; the match to TRBD1 covers 8 bases. CDR3 size: 14 residues. Trimming took 4 bases from V and 5 from J; bases not matched to a gene: 6. Germline lookup yields CDR1 LNHDA and CDR2 SQIVND (reference sequence). For the CDR3, the DNA is TGTGCCAGTAGTAGGAACAGGGGGACGGAGACCCAGTACTTC. Its protein is CASSRNRGTETQYF.

The chain joins TRBV28 to TRBJ1-2, with a tentative D call TRBD1 (6 bases). Germline V gene data show CDR1 as MDHEN and CDR2 as SYDVKM. V lost 4 bases, J lost 5 bases, and 14 bases lay in between. The CDR3 runs 14 residues. CDR3 nucleotides: TGTGCCAGCAGTTCACAGGGCAGTGAATATGGCTACACCTTC. Its translation: CASSSQGSEYGYTF.

V and J are TRBV5-1 and TRBJ2-5, with 11 bases that match TRBD2. The CDR3 covers 16 residues. V shed 5 bases, J shed 4 bases, and the junction held 10 bases outside the gene matches. In germline, CDR1 is SGHRS, CDR2 YFSETQ. The CDR3 spells CASRSQLAGVGETQYF. The CDR3 bases are TGCGCCAGCAGATCCCAACTAGCGGGAGTTGGAGAGACCCAGTACTTC.

The genes are TRBV28 and TRBJ2-1, with D possibly being TRBD1 (5 bases). V lost 10 bases and J lost 8, with 21 bases in between. The length of the CDR3 is 14 residues. Germline loops: CDR1 MDHEN, CDR2 SYDVKM. In DNA form, the CDR3 reads TGTGCCATAAGGGGAACTACTCGGTTCGATGAGCAGTTCTTC. It is translated as CAIRGTTRFDEQFF.

This chain links TRBV5-1 with TRBJ1-3, with 10 nucleotides matching TRBD1. CDR3 length equals 14 residues. Germline V lookup: CDR1 SGHRS, CDR2 YFSETQ. V was clipped by 5 bases and J by 9 bases; unmatched bases: 8. Here the CDR3 DNA reads TGCGCCAGCAGTCCCGACAGGGGGCGCAGCACCATATATTTT. It encodes CASSPDRGRSTIYF.

This clone was seen only once. J is TRBJ1-2 and V is TRBV24-1; unclear D gene. The CDR3 loop spans 13 amino acids. Deletions cut 5 bases from V and 5 bases from J, with 11 bases between. Germline CDR1 and CDR2: KGHDR and SFDVKD. Written as DNA, the CDR3 is TGTGCCACCAGTGTCCTAGACGGATATGGCTACACCTTC. Translating it yields CATSVLDGYGYTF.

CDR3 sequence: CASSDLAESSYEQYF. The CDR3 DNA sequence: TGTGCCAGCAGTGACCTAGCTGAGAGCTCCTACGAGCAGTACTTC. V and J are TRBV6-1 and TRBJ2-7; D is perhaps TRBD2 (5 bases). This CDR3 spans 15 amino acids. V dropped 3 bases and J dropped 0 bases, with 12 bases sitting between them. Germline lookup yields CDR1 MNHNS and CDR2 SASEGT.

The chain has TRBV28 and TRBJ1-5, with D tentatively TRBD1 (5 bases). CDR3 length: 15 residues. The V end was cut by 5 bases, the J end by 5 bases, with 16 bases between. CDR1 MDHEN and CDR2 SYDVKM come from the germline V gene. This CDR3 is CASSPPVQGYQPQHF. The DNA for the CDR3 is TGTGCCAGCAGTCCCCCCGTCCAGGGCTATCAGCCCCAGCATTTT. Filled out from reference TRBV28 and TRBJ1-5, the complete variable domain reads DVKVTQSSRYLVKRTGEKVFLECVQDMDHENMFWYRQDPGLGLRLIYFSYDVKMKEKGDIPEGYSVSREKKERFSLILESASTNQTSMYLCASSPPVQGYQPQHFGDGTRLSIL.

This chain uses TRBV4-3 with TRBJ2-7, with 8 bases aligning to TRBD1. The V gene's germline CDR1 is LGHNA and CDR2 YSLEER. This CDR3 region has 21 residues. With 2 bases clipped from V and 6 bases from J, the junction kept 27 bases outside the gene matches. CDR3 region: CASSQLRPWTGSRRPVSEQYF. In DNA form, the CDR3 reads TGCGCCAGCAGCCAACTCCGCCCCTGGACAGGGTCGAGAAGGCCAGTTTCCGAGCAGTACTTC.